This is a list of T cell receptor beta chains from one sample in a study of T cells in Graves' hyperthyroidism and ophthalmopathy. TCRdb itself ran the multiplex PCR reads through MiXCR, one entry per CDR3 protein. Of about 500,000 distinct CDR3 sequences listed, 16% are singletons. The material sequenced was blood. The receptors were gathered from a woman aged 18-35 years with Graves' hyperthyroidism. Both conserved end residues are part of each CDR3. The order of the fields is J gene, V gene, D gene, clone size, CDR3 DNA, CDR3 protein. The D gene is left open where the match is weak. For some rows the clone size is stated as once, few or many, or as a class when expanded; others skip it.

J gene: TRBJ2-3; V gene: TRBV5-1; D gene: -; clone size: few; CDR3 DNA: TGCGCCAGCAGCTTGCAGGACGAAACAGATACGCAGTATTTT; CDR3 protein: CASSLQDETDTQYF
J gene: TRBJ2-4; V gene: TRBV20-1; D gene: TRBD1; clone size: few; CDR3 DNA: TGCAGTGCTAGGGCACCCGCGGGACAGGACTTCAAAAACATTCAGTACTTC; CDR3 protein: CSARAPAGQDFKNIQYF
J gene: TRBJ2-1; V gene: TRBV12-5; D gene: TRBD2; clone size: -; CDR3 DNA: TGTGCTAGTGGATATAGCGGGAGCTCCTACAATGAGCAGTCCTTC; CDR3 protein: CASGYSGSSYNEQSF
J gene: TRBJ2-1; V gene: TRBV19; D gene: -; clone size: few; CDR3 DNA: TGTGCCAGTAGTAGATGGGCGGGCGGAAGCTCCTACAATGAGCAGTTCTTC; CDR3 protein: CASSRWAGGSSYNEQFF
J gene: TRBJ2-3; V gene: TRBV6-1; D gene: -; clone size: few; CDR3 DNA: TGTGCCAGCAGTACCCAAAGGGGTTCCACAGATACGCAGTATTTT; CDR3 protein: CASSTQRGSTDTQYF
J gene: TRBJ1-5; V gene: TRBV12-3/TRBV12-4; D gene: -; clone size: many; CDR3 DNA: TGTGCCAGCAGTGCCTCGGACGGGAACCAGCCCCAGCATTTT; CDR3 protein: CASSASDGNQPQHF
J gene: TRBJ2-1; V gene: TRBV20-1; D gene: TRBD1; clone size: many; CDR3 DNA: TGCAGTGCTAGACAGGGGGCCTACAATGAGCAGTTCTTC; CDR3 protein: CSARQGAYNEQFF
J gene: TRBJ1-2; V gene: TRBV11-3; D gene: -; clone size: many; CDR3 DNA: TGTGCCAGCAGCTTAGTACAGAACTATGGCTACACCTTC; CDR3 protein: CASSLVQNYGYTF
J gene: TRBJ1-5; V gene: TRBV6-4; D gene: TRBD1; clone size: many; CDR3 DNA: TGTGCCAGCAGTGATGTCGGGACAGGGAATCAGCCCCAGCATTTT; CDR3 protein: CASSDVGTGNQPQHF
J gene: TRBJ2-1; V gene: TRBV2; D gene: TRBD1; clone size: few; CDR3 DNA: TGTGCCAGCAGTGCCCCACACAGGGGGCGAAATGAGCAGTTCTTC; CDR3 protein: CASSAPHRGRNEQFF
J gene: TRBJ2-2; V gene: TRBV28; D gene: -; clone size: once; CDR3 DNA: TGTGCCAGCAGTTCCAGATCCCCCTCCGGGGAGCTGTTTTTT; CDR3 protein: CASSSRSPSGELFF
J gene: TRBJ2-1; V gene: TRBV7-9; D gene: TRBD2; clone size: many; CDR3 DNA: TGTGCCAGCAACCCCCTCCGGGACGGGAGGTACAATGAGCAGTTCTTC; CDR3 protein: CASNPLRDGRYNEQFF
J gene: TRBJ2-7; V gene: TRBV14; D gene: -; clone size: -; CDR3 DNA: TGTGCCAGCAGCCAAGAACTCGGCCGGGAGCAGTACTTC; CDR3 protein: CASSQELGREQYF
J gene: TRBJ2-3; V gene: TRBV27; D gene: TRBD2; clone size: -; CDR3 DNA: TGTGCCAGCAGTTTAACCCGGCTAGTCGGGGGGGCCGGGCCAGATACGCAGTATTTT; CDR3 protein: CASSLTRLVGGAGPDTQYF
J gene: TRBJ1-5; V gene: TRBV6-1; D gene: -; clone size: few; CDR3 DNA: TGTGCCAGCAGTCCCGTGCGGGGGAGCAATCAGCCCCAGCATTTT; CDR3 protein: CASSPVRGSNQPQHF
J gene: TRBJ2-1; V gene: TRBV20-1; D gene: -; clone size: few; CDR3 DNA: TGCAGGCCAAAGGGACCAGGCCCCGACAATGAGCAGTTCTTC; CDR3 protein: CRPKGPGPDNEQFF
J gene: TRBJ2-5; V gene: TRBV12-3/TRBV12-4; D gene: -; clone size: many; CDR3 DNA: TGTGCCAGCAGTTTCGAACGGAAAGAGACCCAGTACTTC; CDR3 protein: CASSFERKETQYF
J gene: TRBJ2-1; V gene: TRBV20-1; D gene: TRBD2; clone size: few; CDR3 DNA: TGCAGTGCTGCCCGACTAGCGGGGAGGGGTGAGCAGTTCTTC; CDR3 protein: CSAARLAGRGEQFF
J gene: TRBJ1-5; V gene: TRBV2; D gene: TRBD1; clone size: many; CDR3 DNA: TGTGCCAGTCGCACAGGGGACGTGCAGCCCCAGCATTTT; CDR3 protein: CASRTGDVQPQHF
J gene: TRBJ1-1; V gene: TRBV7-9; D gene: -; clone size: -; CDR3 DNA: TGTGCCAGCAGCTTTGGAGGGGGGAGCACTGAAGCTTTCTTT; CDR3 protein: CASSFGGGSTEAFF
J gene: TRBJ2-3; V gene: TRBV27; D gene: -; clone size: -; CDR3 DNA: TGTGCCTGCAGTTCGACAGGCCTTGGGGGCTTCACAGATACGCAGTATTTT; CDR3 protein: CACSSTGLGGFTDTQYF
J gene: TRBJ2-5; V gene: TRBV20-1; D gene: TRBD2; clone size: many; CDR3 DNA: TGCAGTGCGCAACAGGGGACTAGCGGCCAAGAGACCCAGTACTTC; CDR3 protein: CSAQQGTSGQETQYF
J gene: TRBJ2-2; V gene: TRBV29-1; D gene: TRBD2; clone size: -; CDR3 DNA: TGCAGCGTTGAAGATCGGGGGGACGGGGAGCTGTTTTTT; CDR3 protein: CSVEDRGDGELFF
J gene: TRBJ2-1; V gene: TRBV20-1; D gene: TRBD2; clone size: few; CDR3 DNA: TGCAGTGCTAGAGATCTGTCTAGCGGCTACAATGAGCAGTTCTTC; CDR3 protein: CSARDLSSGYNEQFF
J gene: TRBJ2-3; V gene: TRBV4-1; D gene: TRBD2; clone size: many; CDR3 DNA: TGCGCCAGCAGCCAAGATTCTCGACTAGCTAGAGATACGCAGTATTTT; CDR3 protein: CASSQDSRLARDTQYF
J gene: TRBJ2-5; V gene: TRBV4-1; D gene: -; clone size: few; CDR3 DNA: TGCGCCAGCAGCCCCGCGGAGCGGGAGACCCAGTACTTC; CDR3 protein: CASSPAERETQYF
J gene: TRBJ1-6; V gene: TRBV30; D gene: TRBD1; clone size: few; CDR3 DNA: TGTGCCTGGAGCCTGGACCCAGTATCGGACAGGGGGCGAAATTCACCCCTCCACTTT; CDR3 protein: CAWSLDPVSDRGRNSPLHF
J gene: TRBJ2-3; V gene: TRBV5-1; D gene: TRBD2; clone size: many; CDR3 DNA: TGCGCCAGCAGCTTGGAAGGACTAGCGGGCGGAACAGATACGCAGTATTTT; CDR3 protein: CASSLEGLAGGTDTQYF
J gene: TRBJ2-2; V gene: TRBV9; D gene: TRBD1; clone size: -; CDR3 DNA: TGTGCCAGCAGCCCCCGGGACAGGGAAAGGGGGGAGCTGTTTTTT; CDR3 protein: CASSPRDRERGELFF
J gene: TRBJ2-7; V gene: TRBV28; D gene: -; clone size: many; CDR3 DNA: TGTGCCAGCAGCCGTCTGGGTAGCGGCTCCTACGAGCAGTACTTC; CDR3 protein: CASSRLGSGSYEQYF
J gene: TRBJ2-7; V gene: TRBV3-1; D gene: -; clone size: many; CDR3 DNA: TGTGCCAGCAGCCAAGAGCCGGGCCCTTCGACCTACGAGCAGTACTTC; CDR3 protein: CASSQEPGPSTYEQYF
J gene: TRBJ1-5; V gene: TRBV20-1; D gene: -; clone size: many; CDR3 DNA: TGCAGTGCTAGAGAACACGGACAGAACAATCAGCCCCAGCATTTT; CDR3 protein: CSAREHGQNNQPQHF
J gene: TRBJ2-1; V gene: TRBV20-1; D gene: TRBD2; clone size: -; CDR3 DNA: TGCAGTGCTCAGCGGGGAGCGGTGGGACTAGCGGGCTACAATGAGCAGTTCTTC; CDR3 protein: CSAQRGAVGLAGYNEQFF
J gene: TRBJ1-2; V gene: TRBV6-1; D gene: -; clone size: -; CDR3 DNA: TGTGCCAGCAGTGAAGCCGGGACGAGCTATGGCTACACCTTC; CDR3 protein: CASSEAGTSYGYTF
J gene: TRBJ2-3; V gene: TRBV7-8; D gene: -; clone size: many; CDR3 DNA: TGTGCCAGCAGCCCCGTCGGGGGACGCACAGATACGCAGTATTTT; CDR3 protein: CASSPVGGRTDTQYF
J gene: TRBJ2-2; V gene: TRBV5-1; D gene: -; clone size: -; CDR3 DNA: TGCGCCAGCAGCCTCTGGGATTCGAACACCGGGGAGCTGTTTTTT; CDR3 protein: CASSLWDSNTGELFF
J gene: TRBJ2-3; V gene: TRBV2; D gene: -; clone size: many; CDR3 DNA: TGTGCCAGCAGTATTAGGACCATGCCAACAGATACGCAGTATTTT; CDR3 protein: CASSIRTMPTDTQYF
J gene: TRBJ2-1; V gene: TRBV11-3; D gene: TRBD2; clone size: -; CDR3 DNA: TGTGCCAGCAGCTTCATACTAGCGGGCTACAATGAGCAGTTCTTC; CDR3 protein: CASSFILAGYNEQFF
J gene: TRBJ2-3; V gene: TRBV19; D gene: TRBD1; clone size: few; CDR3 DNA: TGTGCCAGTAGTATTTTGTCCCGGACAGGGGATAAGAATACGCAGTATTTT; CDR3 protein: CASSILSRTGDKNTQYF
J gene: TRBJ2-7; V gene: TRBV12-3/TRBV12-4; D gene: TRBD1; clone size: many; CDR3 DNA: TGTGCCAGCAGGGCGACAGGGGGCAAAATGTACGAGCAGTACTTC; CDR3 protein: CASRATGGKMYEQYF
J gene: TRBJ2-3; V gene: TRBV11-3; D gene: -; clone size: many; CDR3 DNA: TGTGCCAGCAGCTCCCGAGACCAGGGCACAGATACGCAGTATTTT; CDR3 protein: CASSSRDQGTDTQYF
J gene: TRBJ1-1; V gene: TRBV29-1; D gene: -; clone size: -; CDR3 DNA: TGCAGCGTTGAAGTGAGGATGGACACTGAAGCTTTCTTT; CDR3 protein: CSVEVRMDTEAFF
J gene: TRBJ1-2; V gene: TRBV14; D gene: -; clone size: -; CDR3 DNA: TGTGCCAGCAACCGGGGGGTCAACTATGGCTACACCTTC; CDR3 protein: CASNRGVNYGYTF
J gene: TRBJ2-5; V gene: TRBV11-2; D gene: TRBD2; clone size: few; CDR3 DNA: TGTGCCAGCAGCTTAGATAGGGGACTAGCGGGGGAGTACTTC; CDR3 protein: CASSLDRGLAGEYF
J gene: TRBJ2-1; V gene: TRBV9; D gene: -; clone size: few; CDR3 DNA: TGTGCCAGCAGCGTAGTCACGGACCTGAGGAATGAGCAGTTCTTC; CDR3 protein: CASSVVTDLRNEQFF
J gene: TRBJ1-2; V gene: TRBV4-1; D gene: -; clone size: -; CDR3 DNA: TGCGCCAGCAGCCAAGTCGGCTATGGCTACACCTTC; CDR3 protein: CASSQVGYGYTF
J gene: TRBJ2-1; V gene: TRBV2; D gene: TRBD2; clone size: many; CDR3 DNA: TGTGCCAGCAGTGAAGTTCTTAGCGGGAGCTTGGGGGAGCAGTTCTTC; CDR3 protein: CASSEVLSGSLGEQFF
J gene: TRBJ2-1; V gene: TRBV3-1; D gene: TRBD2; clone size: many; CDR3 DNA: TGTGCCAGTGGTCGGGAGGGTTCCTACAATGAGCAGTTCTTC; CDR3 protein: CASGREGSYNEQFF
J gene: TRBJ1-3; V gene: TRBV7-8; D gene: TRBD1; clone size: -; CDR3 DNA: TGTGCCAGCAGCTTAGTTCAGGGGGTTGGAAACACCATATATTTT; CDR3 protein: CASSLVQGVGNTIYF
J gene: TRBJ2-7; V gene: TRBV11-1; D gene: -; clone size: many; CDR3 DNA: TGTGCCAGCAGCTTTTTCCCCGGAGACTACGAGCAGTACTTC; CDR3 protein: CASSFFPGDYEQYF
J gene: TRBJ1-5; V gene: TRBV6-2/TRBV6-3; D gene: TRBD1; clone size: few; CDR3 DNA: TGTGCCAGCAGACCCCTTGTGGACAGGGTCAATCAGCCCCAGCATTTT; CDR3 protein: CASRPLVDRVNQPQHF
J gene: TRBJ2-3; V gene: TRBV4-3; D gene: -; clone size: -; CDR3 DNA: TGCGCCAGCAGCCAAGATGTAGGGGGGCGCAGGTATTTT; CDR3 protein: CASSQDVGGRRYF
J gene: TRBJ1-3; V gene: TRBV12-3/TRBV12-4; D gene: -; clone size: many; CDR3 DNA: TGTGCCAGCAGTTTCATGGGGGTCAGCCGTGGAAACACCATATATTTT; CDR3 protein: CASSFMGVSRGNTIYF